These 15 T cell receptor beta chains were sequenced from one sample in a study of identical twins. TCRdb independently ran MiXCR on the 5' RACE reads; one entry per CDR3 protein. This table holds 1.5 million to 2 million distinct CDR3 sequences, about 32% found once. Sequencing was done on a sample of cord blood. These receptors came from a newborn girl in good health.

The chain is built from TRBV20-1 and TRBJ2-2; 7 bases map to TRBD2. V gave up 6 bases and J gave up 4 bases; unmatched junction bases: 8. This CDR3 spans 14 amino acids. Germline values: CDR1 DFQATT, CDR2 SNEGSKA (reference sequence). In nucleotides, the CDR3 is TGCAGTGCGCTGATCGGGGGGACCACCGGGGAGCTGTTTTTT. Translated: CSALIGGTTGELFF.

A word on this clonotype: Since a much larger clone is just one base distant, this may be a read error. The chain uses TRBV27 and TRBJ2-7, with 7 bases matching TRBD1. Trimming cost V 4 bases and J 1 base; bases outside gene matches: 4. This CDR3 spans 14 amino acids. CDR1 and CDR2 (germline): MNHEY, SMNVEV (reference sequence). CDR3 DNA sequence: TGTGCCAGCAGTTGGGGACAGAGATCCTACGAGCAGTACTTC. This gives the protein CASSWGQRSYEQYF.

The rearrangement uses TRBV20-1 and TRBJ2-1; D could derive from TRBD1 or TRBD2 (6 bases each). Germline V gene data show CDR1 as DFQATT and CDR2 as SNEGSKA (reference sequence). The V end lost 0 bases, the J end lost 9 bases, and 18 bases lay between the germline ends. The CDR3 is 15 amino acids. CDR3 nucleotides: TGCAGTGCTAGAGATCTCCGGGGGCCATCCGGTGAGCAGTTCTTC. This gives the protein CSARDLRGPSGEQFF.

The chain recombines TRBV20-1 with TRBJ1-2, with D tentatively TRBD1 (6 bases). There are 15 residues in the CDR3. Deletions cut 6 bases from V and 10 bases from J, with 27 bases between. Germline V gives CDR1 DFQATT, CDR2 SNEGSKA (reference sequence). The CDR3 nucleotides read TGCAGTGCCCTTTCGGGACACCTTCTCTCGATCGACTACACCTTC. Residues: CSALSGHLLSIDYTF.

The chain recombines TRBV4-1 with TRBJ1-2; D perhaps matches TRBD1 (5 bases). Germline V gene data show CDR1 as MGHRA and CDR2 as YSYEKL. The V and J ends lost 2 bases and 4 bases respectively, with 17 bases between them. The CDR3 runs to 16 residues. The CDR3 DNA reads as TGCGCCAGCAGCCAACTCGCCCGGGACGGACTCTATGGCTACACCTTC. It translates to CASSQLARDGLYGYTF.

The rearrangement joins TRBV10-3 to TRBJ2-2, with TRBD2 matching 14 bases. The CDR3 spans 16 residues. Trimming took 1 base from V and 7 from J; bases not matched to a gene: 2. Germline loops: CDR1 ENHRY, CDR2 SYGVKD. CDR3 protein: CAISEWGLAGVGELFF. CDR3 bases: TGTGCCATCAGTGAGTGGGGACTAGCGGGAGTCGGGGAGCTGTTTTTT.

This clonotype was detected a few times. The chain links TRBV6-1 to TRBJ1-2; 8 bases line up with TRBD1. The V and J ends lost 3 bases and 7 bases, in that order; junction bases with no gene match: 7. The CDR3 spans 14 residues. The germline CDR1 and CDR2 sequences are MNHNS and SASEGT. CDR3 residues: CASSDPGQVPGYTF. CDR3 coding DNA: TGTGCCAGCAGTGACCCGGGACAGGTTCCTGGCTACACCTTC.

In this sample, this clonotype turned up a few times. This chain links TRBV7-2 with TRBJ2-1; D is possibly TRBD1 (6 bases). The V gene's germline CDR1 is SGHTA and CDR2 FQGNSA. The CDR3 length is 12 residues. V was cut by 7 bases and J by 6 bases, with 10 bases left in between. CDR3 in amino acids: CASNKGVNEQFF. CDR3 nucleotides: TGTGCCAGCAACAAGGGGGTCAATGAGCAGTTCTTC.

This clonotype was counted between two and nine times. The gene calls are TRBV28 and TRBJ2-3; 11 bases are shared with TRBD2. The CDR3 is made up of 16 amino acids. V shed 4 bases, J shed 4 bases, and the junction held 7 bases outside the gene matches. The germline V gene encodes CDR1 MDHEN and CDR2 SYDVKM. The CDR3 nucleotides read TGTGCCAGCAGTTGGGTAGCGGGAGGGCCCCCAGATACGCAGTATTTT. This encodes CASSWVAGGPPDTQYF.

The CDR3 reads CASRMIPGPYNSPLHF. The CDR3 coding sequence is TGTGCCAGCAGGATGATACCGGGACCCTATAATTCACCCCTCCACTTT. This sequence joins TRBV6-1 and TRBJ1-6; possible D gene TRBD1, 5 bases. CDR3 length equals 16 residues. V shed 6 bases and J shed 2 bases, with 14 bases lying between them. In germline, CDR1 is MNHNS, CDR2 SASEGT.

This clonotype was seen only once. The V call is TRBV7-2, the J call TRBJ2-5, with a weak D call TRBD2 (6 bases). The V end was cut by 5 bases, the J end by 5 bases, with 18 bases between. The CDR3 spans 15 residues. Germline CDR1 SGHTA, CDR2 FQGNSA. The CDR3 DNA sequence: TGTGCCAGCAGCCTTACCGTCTCAGGGAGGGAGACCCAGTACTTC. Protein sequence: CASSLTVSGRETQYF.

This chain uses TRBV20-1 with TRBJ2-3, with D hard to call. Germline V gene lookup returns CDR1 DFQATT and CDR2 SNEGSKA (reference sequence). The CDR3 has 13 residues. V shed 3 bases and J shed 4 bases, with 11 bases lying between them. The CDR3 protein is CSARAPPPDTQYF. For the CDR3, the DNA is TGCAGTGCTAGGGCCCCACCACCAGATACGCAGTATTTT.

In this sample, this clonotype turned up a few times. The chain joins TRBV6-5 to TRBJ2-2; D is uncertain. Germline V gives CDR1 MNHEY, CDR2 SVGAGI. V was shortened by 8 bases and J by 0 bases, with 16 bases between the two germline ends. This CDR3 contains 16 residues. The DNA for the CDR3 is TGTGCCAGCTTTTCCACCCACGATTCGAACACCGGGGAGCTGTTTTTT. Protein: CASFSTHDSNTGELFF.

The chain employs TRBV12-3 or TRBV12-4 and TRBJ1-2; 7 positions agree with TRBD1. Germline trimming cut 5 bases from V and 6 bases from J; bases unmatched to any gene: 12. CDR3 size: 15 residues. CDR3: CASSEHGQVVNGYTF. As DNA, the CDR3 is TGTGCCAGCAGTGAGCACGGACAGGTGGTGAATGGCTACACCTTC.

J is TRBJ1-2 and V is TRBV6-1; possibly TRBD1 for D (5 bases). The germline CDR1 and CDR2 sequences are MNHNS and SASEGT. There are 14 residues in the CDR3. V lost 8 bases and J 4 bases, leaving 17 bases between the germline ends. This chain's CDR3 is CASVKDRGSYGYTF. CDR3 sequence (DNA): TGTGCCAGCGTTAAAGACCGGGGGAGCTATGGCTACACCTTC.